The sequence of this TCR beta chain was determined in a study of blood T cells in healthy people across ages (dated by TCRdb to 2015 to 2017). At the level of the whole study: In model experiments, template switching captured about one uniquely barcoded TCR beta cDNA molecule for every two T cells. Using deep sequencing normalized with unique cDNA molecular identifiers, the study measured how TCR beta repertoire diversity changes with age. Four age groups were formed from the donors: young (average 16 years), middle-aged (approximately 40), aged (roughly 59) and long-lived (more than 75). To avoid experimental bias, donors of different ages were randomly spread across the sequencing lanes. Two additional independent replicas of 1 million unique cDNA reads from the same blood draw were analyzed for two donors (one aged 18 to 30 and one aged 80 or older). Overall results and qualifications from the work: Bulk unsorted PBMC profiling prevented conclusive comparison of naive and antigen-experienced compartments. A strong correlation was found between observed TCR beta diversity and the percentage of naive T cells measured by flow cytometry. Estimates of total diversity based on one million sequenced T cells were considered lower bounds and underestimates. Observed TCR beta diversity per million T cells fell roughly linearly with age, and a significant reduction was already apparent by age roughly 41. Compared with the aged group, the long-lived group had more naive CD4+ T cells, fewer expanded clones and increased TCR diversity, suggesting age selection. The CMV infection status of donors was not known, potentially confounding age-related changes in expanded clonotypes.

To note about this clonotype: Its antigen specificity is not known. No base qualities exist here, and no much larger clone lies one base off it.

Trimming accounts for 2 bases at V and 1 base at J, while the number of junction bases matched to no gene is 5. The CDR3, from cysteine to phenylalanine, totals 16 residues. Only the CDR3 DNA stays, 48 bases, in frame from base 1. The germline V gene (reference sequence) specifies SEHNR as CDR1 and FQNEAQ as CDR2. The roughly 39 donors, aged about 6 to 95 years, were systemically healthy Caucasian individuals from Russia. Roughly 11 milliliters of peripheral blood were drawn from each donor into EDTA-treated Vacutainer tubes. Ficoll-Paque density-gradient centrifugation was used to isolate PBMCs, with at least 6.5 million per sample. Total RNA was extracted from PBMCs with Trizol reagent, with at least 5.5 micrograms obtained per sample. For every donor, an aliquot of PBMCs went through flow cytometry to measure the percentages of naive CD45RAhigh/CD27high T cells. Receptor amplification or capture employed 5' RACE. The sequencing machine was an Illumina HiSeq 2500. A second PCR of about 7 to 12 cycles was run with a J-beta primer mix and a sample-barcoded 5' primer. Each TCR beta cDNA molecule received a unique molecular identifier from a template-switch 5' adaptor carrying 12 random nucleotides. Each sample yielded at least 2.5 million CDR3-containing paired-end reads. First-strand cDNA was synthesized from all RNA with the Mint cDNA synthesis kit, primed by a TRBC-specific oligonucleotide. All cDNA was treated with uracil-DNA glycosylase and then went through a first 18-cycle PCR with the universal primers M1SS and BC2_uni_R. In the paper's pipeline: For normalization, 1 million high-quality reads, each with a distinct molecular identifier, were randomly selected from each sample. Instead of being binned into consensus sequences, reads that shared molecular identifiers were thrown out. MiTCR, set to a Q25 quality threshold and the strictest error-elimination algorithm, was used for CDR3 identification, clonotype clustering and error correction. A nonparametric unseen species model with Euler transformation was used to estimate a lower bound on total TCR beta diversity. Using fastp trimming at Q25 and MiXCR clonotype assembly, TCRdb reanalyzed the public sequencing data and kept in-frame beta chains. Rows are combined by CDR3 protein, so each entry shows the most common genes and DNA. Clone size and V and J calls follow TCRdb, not the original study. The sample yields hundreds of thousands of distinct CDR3 sequences; approximately 60% were counted once. The ten largest clones take up 20% to 30% of the sample.

This clonotype was sampled from a man between 40 and 49 years old in good health. Sequencing was performed on blood. This receptor chain uses TRBV7-9 and TRBJ1-1, and 9 bases in between align with TRBD1. The sequence in DNA is TGTGCCAGCAGCTTACCTCTACAGGGGGCGAACACTGAAGCTTTCTTT. Its coded protein is CASSLPLQGANTEAFF.